A selection of T cell receptor beta chains follows, all from one sample in a study of blood T cell repertoires in COVID-19. Using immunoSEQ multiplex PCR, the repertoire was profiled, and TCRdb retains in-frame clones only, with some absent. The repertoire includes some 200,000 clones, roughly 87% of them detected once, and about 2.3% sits in the top ten. The specimen was PBMCs or T cells enriched from blood (not recorded which). These receptors were taken from a woman aged 25 to 39 who had recovered from COVID-19. Both conserved end residues are part of each CDR3. A D gene is named only where the DNA matches it firmly. The size field is filled for only some rows; it gives once, few, many or a size class.

v_call	j_call	clone_size	d_call	cdr3_nt	cdr3_aa
TRBV6-5	TRBJ1-1	-	-	TGTGCCAGCAGTCTCCGGGGAAGAAACACTGAAGCTTTCTTT	CASSLRGRNTEAFF
TRBV12-5	TRBJ1-2	-	-	TGTGCTAGTGGTTTGGCAGACTCCTATGACTATGGCTACACCTTC	CASGLADSYDYGYTF
TRBV2	TRBJ2-7	-	-	TGTGCCAGCAGTGGGCAGTCCGAGCAGTACTTC	CASSGQSEQYF
TRBV7-2	TRBJ1-1	many	TRBD1	TGTGCCAGCAGCGGGGACAGGAACACTGAAGCTTTCTTT	CASSGDRNTEAFF
TRBV18	TRBJ2-1	-	TRBD2	TGTGCCAGCTCACCGGTCGGCGGGAGTGAGCAGTTCTTC	CASSPVGGSEQFF
TRBV10-2	TRBJ1-5	-	TRBD1	TGCGCCAGCAGTGAGTCGAGTGGGACAGGGGACCAGCCCCAGCATTTT	CASSESSGTGDQPQHF
TRBV10-1	TRBJ2-2	-	TRBD2	TGCGCCAGCCCCCCGTCGACTAGCGAATTAACCGGGGAGCTGTTTTTT	CASPPSTSELTGELFF
TRBV19	TRBJ1-5	-	-	TGTGCCAGTAGTATACCCCAGGGCAATCAGCCCCAGCATTTT	CASSIPQGNQPQHF
TRBV6-2/TRBV6-3	TRBJ2-7	-	-	TGTGCCAGCAGTTCGCCTGACACCTATTCCTACGAGCAGTACTTC	CASSSPDTYSYEQYF
TRBV5-4	TRBJ2-3	once	TRBD2	TGTGCCAGCAGCTTGGGGCGGGGGGGAACAGATACGCAGTATTTT	CASSLGRGGTDTQYF
TRBV29-1	TRBJ1-4	-	-	TGCAGCGTTGGTCGGGGGAGTGAAAAACTGTTTTTT	CSVGRGSEKLFF
TRBV12-3/TRBV12-4	TRBJ1-5	many	-	TGTGCCAGCAGTTTCGGCAATCAGCCCCAGCATTTT	CASSFGNQPQHF
TRBV19	TRBJ2-1	-	TRBD2	TGTGCCAGTAGTATATTTGCGGGGGGGACCTACAATGAGCAGTTCTTC	CASSIFAGGTYNEQFF
TRBV5-4	TRBJ2-3	-	-	TGTGCCAGCAATCCCGCGGGACGCACAGATACGCAGTATTTT	CASNPAGRTDTQYF
TRBV5-1	TRBJ1-1	once	-	TGCGCCAGCAGTCCTGGTCGGGACACTGAAGCTTTCTTT	CASSPGRDTEAFF
TRBV4-2	TRBJ1-2	-	-	TGTGCCAGCAGCCAAGAAAAGGGGACTCACTATGGCTACACCTTC	CASSQEKGTHYGYTF
TRBV5-1	TRBJ2-3	-	-	TGCGCCAGCAGCATGCGAGGGGGAGCTAGCACAGATACGCAGTATTTT	CASSMRGGASTDTQYF
TRBV7-2	TRBJ2-7	-	TRBD2	TGTGCCAGCAGCGCCGGGACTAGCTCCTACGAGCAGTACTTC	CASSAGTSSYEQYF
TRBV5-1	TRBJ2-7	-	TRBD1	TGCGCCAGCAGCTTGCAGGACAGGGGGGACGAGCAGTACTTC	CASSLQDRGDEQYF
TRBV7-9	TRBJ1-2	-	-	TGTGCCAGCAGCTTAGAGGGAGGGGATGGCTACACCTTC	CASSLEGGDGYTF
TRBV24-1	TRBJ2-2	-	TRBD2	TGTGCCACCAGTGCCGGGAGGGCCCTAACCGGGGAGCTGTTTTTT	CATSAGRALTGELFF
TRBV5-4	TRBJ1-2	-	TRBD1	TGTGCCAGTACCACCCCGGGGCAGGGGGATGGCTACACCTTC	CASTTPGQGDGYTF
TRBV27	TRBJ2-1	-	-	TGTGCCAGCAGTACAGGCTACAATGAGCAGTTCTTC	CASSTGYNEQFF
TRBV19	TRBJ1-5	-	-	TGTGCCAGTAGTATAGGGGTGACTCCAGGGCAGCCCCAGCATTTT	CASSIGVTPGQPQHF
TRBV29-1	TRBJ2-7	-	TRBD1	TGCAGCGGACGGACAGGGGGACTCAACGAGCAGTACTTC	CSGRTGGLNEQYF
TRBV30	TRBJ2-3	-	-	TGTGCCTGGAGCACAGGAGGGTCTAGCACAGATACGCAGTATTTT	CAWSTGGSSTDTQYF
TRBV11-3	TRBJ1-5	-	TRBD1	TGTGCCAGCAGCGACAGGGGGCCGAATCAGCCCCAGCATTTT	CASSDRGPNQPQHF
TRBV7-2	TRBJ2-7	-	TRBD2	TGTGCCAGCAGCCCCGGGGTAGCGGGTGTATACGAGCAGTACTTC	CASSPGVAGVYEQYF
TRBV9	TRBJ1-5	once	TRBD1	TGTGCCAGCAGCGGGACAGGCATCAATCAGCCCCAGCATTTT	CASSGTGINQPQHF
TRBV30	TRBJ2-7	-	-	TGTGCCTGGAGTGTAGGGAGGAACTCCTACGAGCAGTACTTC	CAWSVGRNSYEQYF
TRBV6-2/TRBV6-3	TRBJ2-1	-	TRBD2	TGTGCCAGCAGTTTACGGGGGGGTGAGCAGTTCTTC	CASSLRGGEQFF
TRBV7-3	TRBJ2-7	once	TRBD1	TGTGCCAGCAGCGAATACAGGGGTAGCTCCTACGAGCAGTACTTC	CASSEYRGSSYEQYF
TRBV15	TRBJ1-5	once	-	TGTGCCACCAGGGGTCGGGGGACGGGCCAGCCCCAGCATTTT	CATRGRGTGQPQHF
TRBV12-3/TRBV12-4	TRBJ1-2	-	-	TGTGCCAGCAGTTGGGGGCTAGGTGGCTACACCTTC	CASSWGLGGYTF
TRBV19	TRBJ2-2	-	TRBD1	TGTGCCAGTCTATATCTGGGACAGGGTACCGGGGAGCTGTTTTTT	CASLYLGQGTGELFF
TRBV28	TRBJ2-2	-	-	TGTGCCAGCGTCGGAGGAGGGGATAACACCGGGGAGCTGTTTTTT	CASVGGGDNTGELFF
TRBV24-1	TRBJ2-2	-	TRBD1	TGTGCCACCAGTGATTCTCCCGGGACAGGGGCGATCACCGGGGAGCTGTTTTTT	CATSDSPGTGAITGELFF
TRBV5-4	TRBJ1-2	-	-	TGTGCCAGCAGCTCGGAGTGGGGCAGGGGATTCGGCGGCTACACCTTC	CASSSEWGRGFGGYTF
TRBV5-1	TRBJ1-6	-	-	TGCGCCAGCAGCTTGGTCGGGAAGGCGAACTATAGTTCGCCCCTCCACTTT	CASSLVGKANYSSPLHF
TRBV2	TRBJ1-2	-	-	TGTGCCAGCACCAGGGATGACTATGGCTACACCTTC	CASTRDDYGYTF
TRBV5-5	TRBJ1-4	once	-	TGTGCCAGCAGCTTGGCGGCGGGGGGCGCAGCTAATGAAAAACTGTTTTTT	CASSLAAGGAANEKLFF
TRBV7-2	TRBJ2-1	-	TRBD1	TGTGCCAGCAGCTCCGAGACAGGGGATTACAATGAGCAGTTCTTC	CASSSETGDYNEQFF
TRBV27	TRBJ2-1	-	TRBD1	TGTGCCAGCAGTTTCGGGACAGGGCGATATGAGCAGTTCTTC	CASSFGTGRYEQFF
TRBV2	TRBJ1-1	-	TRBD1	TGTGCCAACAGCGGTCTGGACAGGGCGGTGGCTTTCTTT	CANSGLDRAVAFF
TRBV27	TRBJ2-7	-	-	TGTGCCAGCAGCTTAACAGGGAACTCCTACGAGCAGTACTTC	CASSLTGNSYEQYF
TRBV20-1	TRBJ1-1	-	-	TGCAGTGCTGGGCACACTGAAGCTTTCTTT	CSAGHTEAFF
TRBV29-1	TRBJ2-1	-	-	TGCAGCGTTGAAGGACCCCCCCAGGGGAGGGATGAGCAGTTCTTC	CSVEGPPQGRDEQFF
TRBV6-2/TRBV6-3	TRBJ2-5	-	TRBD2	TGTGCCAGCAGTTACTCGAGACTAGCGGGGCGGAACCAAGAGACCCAGTACTTC	CASSYSRLAGRNQETQYF
TRBV30	TRBJ1-5	-	-	TGTGCCTGGAGAGAAGCAGGGGCCTCGCCCCAGCATTTT	CAWREAGASPQHF
TRBV7-8	TRBJ2-3	-	-	TGTGCCAGCAGCCCGGACACTATCACAGATACGCAGTATTTT	CASSPDTITDTQYF
TRBV19	TRBJ1-1	-	-	TGTGCCAGTAGTATATGGCAGATGAACACTGAAGCTTTCTTT	CASSIWQMNTEAFF
TRBV11-3	TRBJ2-1	-	TRBD1	TGTGCCAGCAGCTTAGCGGGACAGGGCAATGAGCAGTTCTTC	CASSLAGQGNEQFF
TRBV2	TRBJ1-4	-	-	TGTGCCAGCAGCCCCCCGGCAACTAATGAAAAACTGTTTTTT	CASSPPATNEKLFF
TRBV3-1/TRBV3-2	TRBJ2-7	-	-	TGTGCCAGCAGCCCGAGGAGAACCTACGAGCAGTACTTC	CASSPRRTYEQYF